This T cell receptor (beta chain) was sequenced for a study of cytomegalovirus exposure and HLA in healthy donors. Study results and caveats: A classifier reportedly called cytomegalovirus status with high sensitivity and specificity. It was 160 or so TCR beta chains that were listed as cytomegalovirus-associated. In a later analysis, first-cohort TCR clusters were found to tend to co-occur in the approximately 120 validation repertoires. A few CMV-associated chains were confirmed in vitro to be specific for CMV antigens.

TCRdb's table, derived via immunoSEQ multiplex PCR, lists solely in-frame clones and lacks some. The profile shows about 200,000 clones, roughly 80% of them singletons. About this clone: The antigen is undetermined.

The specimen was PBMCs. This receptor was obtained from a woman aged 18-35 years in good health and CMV-seronegative.

The CDR3 is CASSLAGGSNQPQHF. CDR3 bases: TGTGCCAGCAGCTTAGCAGGGGGCAGCAATCAGCCCCAGCATTTT. The chain couples TRBV7-6 to TRBJ1-5, with 7 bases that match TRBD1. After removal of 0 bases from V and 1 base from J, the junction contained 0 bases not matched to a gene. This CDR3 has 15 residues. CDR1 and CDR2 (germline): SGHVS, FNYEAQ.